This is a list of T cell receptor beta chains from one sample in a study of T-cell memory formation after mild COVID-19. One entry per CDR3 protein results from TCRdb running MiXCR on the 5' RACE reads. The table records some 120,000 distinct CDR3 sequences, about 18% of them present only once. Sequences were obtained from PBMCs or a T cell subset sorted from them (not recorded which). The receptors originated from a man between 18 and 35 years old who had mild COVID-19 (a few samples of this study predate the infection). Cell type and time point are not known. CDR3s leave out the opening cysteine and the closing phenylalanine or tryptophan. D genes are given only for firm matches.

cdr3_aa: ATGGAQGYGYT; j_call: TRBJ1-2; v_call: TRBV6-5; d_call: NA
cdr3_aa: ATMDSGGQETQY; j_call: TRBJ2-5; v_call: TRBV6-5; d_call: TRBD1
cdr3_aa: ASSHQGQITDTQY; j_call: TRBJ2-3; v_call: TRBV12-3/TRBV12-4; d_call: TRBD1
cdr3_aa: ASILSGSNTEAF; j_call: TRBJ1-1; v_call: TRBV7-9; d_call: NA
cdr3_aa: ASTLAWGDEQF; j_call: TRBJ2-1; v_call: TRBV2; d_call: NA
cdr3_aa: ASSSLAGGLTDTQY; j_call: TRBJ2-3; v_call: TRBV5-1; d_call: TRBD2
cdr3_aa: SASRGSDTGELF; j_call: TRBJ2-2; v_call: TRBV20-1; d_call: TRBD1
cdr3_aa: ASSPETEVFNEQF; j_call: TRBJ2-1; v_call: TRBV5-1; d_call: NA
cdr3_aa: ASSLLGQAF; j_call: TRBJ1-1; v_call: TRBV12-3/TRBV12-4; d_call: NA
cdr3_aa: ASRRVAYNEQF; j_call: TRBJ2-1; v_call: TRBV12-3/TRBV12-4; d_call: NA
cdr3_aa: ASSSYGVQETQY; j_call: TRBJ2-5; v_call: TRBV7-9; d_call: NA
cdr3_aa: ASSAPLGGETQY; j_call: TRBJ2-5; v_call: TRBV9; d_call: NA
cdr3_aa: ASSLGAGTYEQY; j_call: TRBJ2-7; v_call: TRBV5-1; d_call: NA
cdr3_aa: ASSRDRSDGYT; j_call: TRBJ1-2; v_call: TRBV11-2; d_call: NA
cdr3_aa: ASSYSGFGELF; j_call: TRBJ2-2; v_call: TRBV6-5; d_call: NA
cdr3_aa: ASSQAQGGRTDTQY; j_call: TRBJ2-3; v_call: TRBV4-1; d_call: NA
cdr3_aa: ASSWGLHNEQF; j_call: TRBJ2-1; v_call: TRBV5-1; d_call: NA
cdr3_aa: ASSYSGGREQF; j_call: TRBJ2-1; v_call: TRBV4-2; d_call: TRBD2
cdr3_aa: AWSQNTGELF; j_call: TRBJ2-2; v_call: TRBV30; d_call: NA
cdr3_aa: ASSLIPAYEQY; j_call: TRBJ2-7; v_call: TRBV7-3; d_call: NA
cdr3_aa: ASSYQGHQNSPLH; j_call: TRBJ1-6; v_call: TRBV6-5; d_call: NA
cdr3_aa: AISLGQGIDEQF; j_call: TRBJ2-1; v_call: TRBV10-3; d_call: TRBD1
cdr3_aa: ASSSTSGRGETQY; j_call: TRBJ2-5; v_call: TRBV9; d_call: TRBD2